This entry lists 32 T cell receptor beta chains sequenced from one sample in a study. Via MiXCR, TCRdb re-called the 5' RACE reads, giving one row per CDR3 protein. Here the sample spans under 5,500 distinct CDR3 sequences, 70% to 85% being singletons. Sequenced sample: naive CD4+ T cells sorted from blood. Described subset: naive CD4+ T cells, CD4+CD45RA+CD25-. The receptor source for this set is a female donor with breast cancer.

This clonotype turned up a few times. This chain connects TRBV20-1 to TRBJ2-3; D gene uncertain. CDR1 DFQATT and CDR2 SNEGSKA come from the germline V gene (reference sequence). CDR3 length equals 16 residues. Trimming took 6 bases from V and 6 from J, leaving 25 bases between them. CDR3: CSATSELLRPGDTQYF. CDR3 coding DNA: TGCAGTGCAACAAGTGAGCTACTGCGGCCCGGGGATACGCAGTATTTT.

Regarding this clonotype: The junction differs from germline at one of its ends, possibly a read error. The chain combines TRBV4-1 with TRBJ2-7; a possible D gene is TRBD2 (5 bases). The CDR3 is made up of 14 amino acids. Germline CDR1 reads MGHRA; CDR2 reads YSYEKL. The CDR3 region is CASSQTGSSYEQYF. CDR3 DNA sequence: TGTGCCAGCAGCCAGACTGGGAGCTCCTACGAGCAGTACTTC.

This rearrangement joins TRBV10-3 to TRBJ2-7; 11 nucleotides line up with TRBD2. The germline gives CDR1 ENHRY, CDR2 SYGVKD. Germline trimming cut 2 bases from V and 2 bases from J; bases unmatched to any gene: 2. CDR3 length: 15 amino acids. CDR3 loop: CAISEGTSGTYEQYF. CDR3 DNA sequence: TGTGCCATCAGTGAGGGGACTAGCGGTACCTACGAGCAGTACTTC.

For the CDR3, the DNA is TGTGCCAGCAGTTCCAACAGGGGGCTCGCAGATACGCAGTATTTT. Encoded protein: CASSSNRGLADTQYF. The chain joins TRBV12-3 or TRBV12-4 to TRBJ2-3, with TRBD1 identical over 9 bases. Trimming took 4 bases from V and 4 from J; bases not matched to a gene: 6. The CDR3 length is 15 residues.

The CDR3 loop reads CSARDRGFSTEAFF. The CDR3 nucleotides are TGCAGTGCTCGGGACAGGGGATTTTCGACTGAAGCTTTCTTT. V usage is TRBV20-1 and J usage is TRBJ1-1; 10 bases agree with TRBD1. This CDR3 is built from 14 residues. Germline V CDR1 and CDR2: DFQATT, SNEGSKA (reference sequence). Germline trimming cut 5 bases from V and 5 bases from J; bases unmatched to any gene: 8.

This sequence joins TRBV15 and TRBJ2-2; tentative D call: TRBD2 (6 bases). Germline lookup yields CDR1 LNHNV and CDR2 YYDKDF (reference sequence). V dropped 0 bases and J dropped 6 bases, with 14 bases sitting between them. CDR3 length: 16 residues. The CDR3 nucleotides read TGTGCCACCAGCAGAGACCCCTTACTAGCCCCCGGGGAGCTGTTTTTT. Protein sequence: CATSRDPLLAPGELFF.

V is TRBV10-3 and J is TRBJ1-5; unclear D gene. The CDR3 runs to 15 residues. The germline gives CDR1 ENHRY, CDR2 SYGVKD. V shed 0 bases and J shed 4 bases, with 10 bases lying between them. In nucleotides, the CDR3 is TGTGCCATCAGTGAGTCGATTGGGGAGAATCAGCCCCAGCATTTT. Its protein product is CAISESIGENQPQHF.

On this clonotype: Relative to the germline gene, one junction end is altered; a read error may explain this. The rearrangement links TRBV7-7 to TRBJ2-1, with D hard to call. Germline values: CDR1 SSHAT, CDR2 FNYEAQ (reference sequence). CDR3 length: 17 amino acids. The chain's CDR3 is CASSLDSWGVGVNEQLF. Here the CDR3 DNA reads TGTGCTAGCAGCTTAGATAGTTGGGGTGTGGGTGTTAATGAGCAGCTCTTC.

The V gene is TRBV6-5, the J gene TRBJ1-2; D is perhaps TRBD1 (5 bases). The CDR3 sequence is 14 residues long. Trimming took 7 bases from V and 4 from J, leaving 16 bases between them. Germline V CDR1 and CDR2: MNHEY, SVGAGI. The DNA of the CDR3 is TGTGCCAGCACCGCCACCGGGACTGCCTATGGCTACACCTTC. Protein product: CASTATGTAYGYTF.

This clonotype has only a few counts. V is TRBV10-3 and J is TRBJ2-7, with TRBD1 matching 8 bases. V dropped 10 bases and J dropped 0; count of bases not matched to a gene: 8. The CDR3 sequence is 14 residues long. The germline V gene has CDR1 ENHRY and CDR2 SYGVKD. DNA for the CDR3: TGTGCCACCAGAGGGGACAGGTTCTCCTACGAGCAGTACTTC. Its protein product is CATRGDRFSYEQYF.

In regard to this clonotype: At one of its ends the junction is not consistent with the germline gene, which may arise from a read error. The chain is built from TRBV6-5 and TRBJ2-2; maybe TRBD2 (5 bases). The CDR3 is 15 residues long. CDR1 and CDR2 (germline): MNHEY, SVGAGI. CDR3 sequence (DNA): TGTGCCAGCAGCCCAACGACAACGAACACCGGGGAGCTATTTTTT. Amino acids: CASSPTTTNTGELFF.

The rearrangement links TRBV9 to TRBJ1-2; 10 nucleotides agree with TRBD1. CDR3 size: 15 residues. After removal of 4 bases from V and 3 bases from J, the junction contained 6 bases not matched to a gene. CDR1 is SGDLS and CDR2 is YYNGEE in the germline V gene. The CDR3 DNA sequence: TGTGCCAGCAGCTGGTCCGGGACAGGGGACTATGGCTACACCTTC. Translating it yields CASSWSGTGDYGYTF.

The V and J genes are TRBV12-3 or TRBV12-4 and TRBJ1-5; no reliable D call. Deletions cut 6 bases from V and 2 bases from J, with 11 bases between. The CDR3 spans 14 residues. CDR3 in amino acids: CASRDQAGNQPQHF. Written as DNA, the CDR3 is TGTGCCAGCAGAGACCAGGCGGGCAATCAGCCCCAGCATTTT.

The chain carries TRBV7-2 and TRBJ2-7; maybe TRBD2 (6 bases). Per the germline V gene, CDR1 is SGHTA and CDR2 is FQGNSA. The CDR3 runs 13 residues. The V end lost 3 bases, the J end lost 6 bases, and 12 bases lay between the germline ends. This CDR3 is CASSFSTGAEQYF. In nucleotides, the CDR3 is TGTGCCAGCAGCTTCTCTACGGGAGCCGAGCAGTACTTC.

This clonotype came up a few times. This chain uses TRBV12-2 with TRBJ2-5; TRBD1, as called in the table, went unchecked against the DNA. TRBV12-2 is recorded as a pseudogene. The CDR3 has 17 amino acids. The CDR3, as DNA: TGTGCAAGTCGCTTAGGATGTCGCGCGCCTAGTAAAGAGACCCAGTACTTC. This gives the protein CASRLGCRAPSKETQYF.

The V gene is TRBV20-1, the J gene TRBJ2-7, with 9 bases lining up with TRBD2. The CDR3 runs to 17 residues. Looked up from germline, CDR1 is DFQATT and CDR2 is SNEGSKA (reference sequence). Trimming removed 4 bases from V and 2 bases from J; junction bases left unmatched: 15. The CDR3 is CSATLYGGRALTYEQYF. The CDR3, as DNA: TGCAGTGCTACTCTGTATGGCGGGAGGGCCCTGACCTACGAGCAGTACTTC.

This CDR3 is CSARVSDTQYF. In nucleotides, the CDR3 is TGCAGTGCTAGAGTTTCGGATACGCAGTATTTT. The chain combines TRBV20-1 with TRBJ2-3; no clear D gene. The germline gives CDR1 DFQATT, CDR2 SNEGSKA (reference sequence). Trimming took 1 base from V and 6 from J, leaving 5 bases between them. The CDR3 is made up of 11 amino acids.

The genes are TRBV11-2 and TRBJ2-1, with 9 bases aligning to TRBD1. The germline CDR1 and CDR2 sequences are SGHAT and FQNNGV. Unmatched junction bases numbered 12, after V lost 1 base and J lost 5 bases. The CDR3 spans 18 residues. This chain's CDR3 is CASSLGGTGTGVNNEQFF. The CDR3 DNA is TGTGCCAGCAGCTTAGGTGGGACAGGGACCGGCGTGAACAATGAGCAGTTCTTC.

The chain uses TRBV20-1 and TRBJ2-1, with 8 bases matching TRBD2. The J segment lost 6 bases and the V segment lost 6 bases, leaving 10 bases of the junction unmatched. The V gene's germline CDR1 is DFQATT and CDR2 SNEGSKA (reference sequence). The CDR3 runs 14 residues. The CDR3 DNA is TGCAGTGCGGCGAGTGCGGGGGGAAGCAATGAGCAGTTCTTC. This sequence encodes CSAASAGGSNEQFF.

The gene calls are TRBV20-1 and TRBJ1-5; 10 bases are shared with TRBD1. Germline CDR1 and CDR2: DFQATT and SNEGSKA (reference sequence). The CDR3 is 17 residues long. V shed 5 bases, J shed 1 base, and the junction held 11 bases outside the gene matches. CDR3 amino acids: CSARTTGGIHSNQPQHF. DNA of the CDR3: TGCAGTGCTCGGACGACAGGGGGCATCCACAGCAATCAGCCCCAGCATTTT.

This chain links TRBV5-1 with TRBJ2-3, with D possibly being TRBD2 (6 bases). Trimming pared 0 bases from V and 4 bases from J, leaving 15 bases between. The CDR3 runs 16 residues. CDR1 and CDR2 (germline): SGHRS, YFSETQ. CDR3 in amino acids: CASSLEGRGGPDTQYF. CDR3 sequence (DNA): TGCGCCAGCAGCTTGGAAGGGCGGGGAGGCCCAGATACGCAGTATTTT.

The chain combines TRBV9 with TRBJ2-5; 10 bases agree with TRBD1. The CDR3 totals 14 residues. Germline V gene data show CDR1 as SGDLS and CDR2 as YYNGEE. V shed 3 bases and J 5 bases; nucleotides not matched to a gene: 4. The chain's CDR3 is CASSETGGGETQYF. For the CDR3, the DNA is TGTGCCAGCAGCGAGACAGGGGGCGGGGAGACCCAGTACTTC.

This rearrangement joins TRBV10-2 to TRBJ1-5; D gene unclear. Germline V gives CDR1 WSHSY, CDR2 SAAADI. The V and J ends lost 6 bases and 11 bases respectively, with 17 bases between them. The CDR3 covers 13 residues. CDR3 loop: CASRGPVASAQHF. CDR3 bases: TGCGCCAGCAGAGGACCCGTGGCTTCAGCCCAGCATTTT.

The CDR3 loop is CSASPRLAGENIQYF. CDR3 sequence (DNA): TGCAGTGCTAGTCCGCGACTAGCGGGAGAAAACATTCAGTACTTC. The gene calls are TRBV20-1 and TRBJ2-4; 12 bases align to TRBD2. This CDR3 is built from 15 residues. V gave up 3 bases and J gave up 5 bases; unmatched junction bases: 5. Germline V gene lookup returns CDR1 DFQATT and CDR2 SNEGSKA (reference sequence).

On this clonotype itself: Germline is not matched at one junction end, which may reflect a read error. The chain employs TRBV10-3 and TRBJ2-7; TRBD1 matches at 7 bases. The CDR3 has 15 amino acids. CDR1 ENHRY and CDR2 SYGVKD come from the germline V gene. CDR3 coding DNA: TGTGCCAACAGTGAGAGACAGGGAAGTTCCTACGAGCAGTACTTC. This encodes CANSERQGSSYEQYF.

The rearrangement links TRBV20-1 to TRBJ2-7, with TRBD2 as a possible D gene (6 bases). CDR1 and CDR2 (germline): DFQATT, SNEGSKA (reference sequence). V lost 3 bases and J 0 bases, leaving 12 bases between the germline ends. The CDR3 is 14 amino acids. In DNA form, the CDR3 reads TGCAGTGCTAGCCGGGACTCTTCCTCCTACGAGCAGTACTTC. Its translation: CSASRDSSSYEQYF.

On this clonotype itself: One junction end disagrees with the germline gene, perhaps due to a read error. The chain carries TRBV20-1 and TRBJ2-7, with D perhaps matching TRBD2 (7 bases). Per germline, CDR1 DFQATT and CDR2 SNEGSKA (reference sequence). The CDR3 covers 18 residues. The CDR3 nucleotides read TGCAGTGTTAGAGACGCCAGGCTTGGGGGGGGCAGCTCCTACGAGCAGTACTTC. It specifies CSVRDARLGGGSSYEQYF.

The sample holds a few counts of this clonotype. The V gene is TRBV12-3 or TRBV12-4, the J gene TRBJ1-2, with D uncertain. V shed 10 bases and J shed 8 bases, with 17 bases lying between them. The CDR3 extends over 12 amino acids. This CDR3 is CATTAQSDGYTF. The CDR3 DNA is TGTGCCACCACGGCCCAATCCGACGGCTACACCTTC.

The rearrangement joins TRBV6-1 to TRBJ1-1; D is undetermined. CDR3 size: 14 residues. Germline V gives CDR1 MNHNS, CDR2 SASEGT. V was pared by 5 bases and J by 2 bases, with 12 bases between. CDR3 protein: CASSYSGRNTEAFF. Written as DNA, the CDR3 is TGTGCCAGCAGTTATTCGGGCAGAAACACTGAAGCTTTCTTT.

This clonotype was detected only a few times. This chain uses TRBV7-3 with TRBJ2-2, with D tentatively TRBD1 or TRBD2 (6 bases each). There are 16 residues in the CDR3. From germline, CDR1 is SGHTA and CDR2 FQGTGA. V lost 1 base, J lost 5 bases, and 14 bases lay in between. The CDR3 nucleotides read TGTGCCAGCAGCTTAATGCCAGGGGCGGGAACCGGGGAGCTGTTTTTT. This translates into CASSLMPGAGTGELFF.

This rearrangement joins TRBV5-1 to TRBJ2-3; 11 positions agree with TRBD2. V dropped 4 bases and J dropped 2; count of bases not matched to a gene: 6. Germline CDR1 reads SGHRS; CDR2 reads YFSETQ. This CDR3 comprises 16 residues. DNA for the CDR3: TGCGCCAGCAGCCCCGAGGGACTAGCGGCCACAGATACGCAGTATTTT. It translates to CASSPEGLAATDTQYF.

V and J are TRBV7-8 and TRBJ2-1; D assignment may be TRBD1 or TRBD2 (5 bases each). CDR3 length equals 15 residues. The ends were cut back, 4 bases at V and 4 bases at J, with 14 bases in the middle. Per germline, CDR1 SGHVS and CDR2 FQNEAQ. CDR3 nucleotide sequence: TGTGCCAGCAGCTCAGCTAATGGGGGTTACAATGAGCAGTTCTTC. Its protein is CASSSANGGYNEQFF.